The 25 T cell receptor beta chains below were found in one sample sequenced in a study of cytomegalovirus exposure and HLA in healthy donors. Researchers ran the PCR with 60 Vbeta and 13 Jbeta primers. Using immunoSEQ multiplex PCR, the repertoire was profiled, and TCRdb retains in-frame clones only, with some absent. The repertoire consists of under 200,000 clones, with 82% occurring once and the leading ten covering approximately 1.5%. The sequencing sample was made of PBMCs. Receptor source: a male donor in good health and CMV-seronegative.

This clone showed up just a few times. The rearrangement links TRBV9 to TRBJ2-1; D perhaps matches TRBD2 (6 bases). V lost 0 bases to trimming and J lost 9 bases, with 28 bases between them. This CDR3 is built from 19 residues. Per the germline V gene, CDR1 is SGDLS and CDR2 is YYNGEE. The CDR3 sequence: CASSVVGDDRDFRVREQFF. CDR3 nucleotide sequence: TGTGCCAGCAGCGTAGTAGGAGATGACCGGGACTTTAGGGTACGTGAGCAGTTCTTC.

The chain carries TRBV5-1 and TRBJ2-3; D possibly corresponds to TRBD1 (5 bases). There are 13 residues in the CDR3. Germline V gene sequence: CDR1 SGHRS, CDR2 YFSETQ. Trimming cost V 3 bases and J 6 bases, with 11 bases left between them. CDR3 loop: CASSSSPGDTQYF. The CDR3 region has the DNA TGCGCCAGCAGCTCTTCTCCAGGGGATACGCAGTATTTT. The full variable domain, in which reference TRBV5-1 and TRBJ2-3 provide the parts outside the CDR3, is KAGVTQTPRYLIKTRGQQVTLSCSPISGHRSVSWYQQTPGQGLQFLFEYFSETQRNKGNFPGRFSGRQFSNSRSEMNVSTLELGDSALYLCASSSSPGDTQYFGPGTRLTVL.

This chain joins TRBV5-1 and TRBJ2-2, with TRBD1 matching 7 bases. V dropped 9 bases and J dropped 2; count of bases not matched to a gene: 10. CDR1 is SGHRS and CDR2 is YFSETQ in the germline V gene. This CDR3 comprises 15 residues. The CDR3 reads CATRPDRANTGELFF. CDR3 nucleotides: TGCGCCACCCGGCCCGACAGGGCTAACACCGGGGAGCTGTTTTTT.

V is TRBV5-1 and J is TRBJ1-2; TRBD1 aligns across 12 bases. V shed 0 bases and J 6 bases; nucleotides not matched to a gene: 6. Germline V gene lookup returns CDR1 SGHRS and CDR2 YFSETQ. The CDR3 covers 16 residues. The CDR3 sequence is CASSLGGQGAVHGYTF. The DNA of the CDR3 is TGCGCCAGCAGCTTGGGGGGACAGGGGGCCGTCCATGGCTACACCTTC.

The V call is TRBV5-1, the J call TRBJ2-3; 7 positions match TRBD2. The V gene end was trimmed by 1 base and the J gene end by 2 bases; junction bases not matched to a gene: 7. Germline V gives CDR1 SGHRS, CDR2 YFSETQ. The CDR3 runs 16 residues. Here the CDR3 reads CASSLNIGLVTDTQYF. CDR3 sequence (DNA): TGCGCCAGCAGCTTGAATATTGGACTAGTCACAGATACGCAGTATTTT. Combining the CDR3 with reference TRBV5-1 and TRBJ2-3 gives the whole variable domain KAGVTQTPRYLIKTRGQQVTLSCSPISGHRSVSWYQQTPGQGLQFLFEYFSETQRNKGNFPGRFSGRQFSNSRSEMNVSTLELGDSALYLCASSLNIGLVTDTQYFGPGTRLTVL.

The chain recombines TRBV11-1 with TRBJ2-7, with TRBD1 matching over 7 bases. Germline CDR1 reads SGHAT; CDR2 reads FQDESV (reference sequence). The CDR3 runs to 17 residues. V was clipped by 5 bases and J by 3 bases; unmatched bases: 16. The CDR3 sequence is CASSHGHGQVYLYEQYF. The CDR3 coding sequence is TGTGCCAGCAGCCACGGTCACGGACAGGTCTATCTCTACGAGCAGTACTTC.

This sequence joins TRBV10-1 and TRBJ1-4; no definite D call. The V and J ends lost 11 bases and 0 bases respectively, with 7 bases between them. Germline CDR1 reads WNHNN; CDR2 reads SYGVQD (reference sequence). The length of the CDR3 is 12 residues. The DNA for the CDR3 is TGCGCCCACATGTCAACTAATGAAAAACTGTTTTTT. It translates to CAHMSTNEKLFF.

The rearrangement links TRBV19 to TRBJ1-3; possible D gene TRBD1, 6 bases. Germline CDR1 reads LNHDA; CDR2 reads SQIVND (reference sequence). Trimming took off 7 bases at V and 1 base at J, with 17 bases between the two ends. The CDR3 has 16 amino acids. Written as DNA, the CDR3 is TGTGCCAGTACCGACCTAACAGGGTATTCTGGAAACACCATATATTTT. Protein: CASTDLTGYSGNTIYF. The full variable domain, in which reference TRBV19 and TRBJ1-3 provide the parts outside the CDR3, is DGGITQSPKYLFRKEGQNVTLSCEQNLNHDAMYWYRQDPGQGLRLIYYSQIVNDFQKGDIAEGYSVSREKKESFPLTVTSAQKNPTAFYLCASTDLTGYSGNTIYFGEGSWLTVV.

This sequence joins TRBV12-5 and TRBJ2-6; D is uncertain. Germline V gene lookup returns CDR1 LGHNT and CDR2 FRNRAP. CDR3 length: 15 residues. Trimming removed 4 bases from V and 1 base from J, with 8 bases in between. Here the CDR3 reads CASGSLLSGANVLTF. The DNA of the CDR3 is TGTGCTAGTGGTTCACTCCTATCTGGGGCCAACGTCCTGACTTTC.

J is TRBJ2-7 and V is TRBV6-1, with D possibly matching TRBD1 (6 bases). The CDR3 runs 12 residues. Trimming took off 6 bases at V and 4 bases at J, with 10 bases between the two ends. The germline CDR1 and CDR2 sequences are MNHNS and SASEGT. The CDR3 sequence is CASSVQGYEQYF. The CDR3 region has the DNA TGTGCCAGCAGCGTGCAGGGGTACGAGCAGTACTTC.

The chain employs TRBV5-1 and TRBJ2-5; 7 bases match TRBD2. This CDR3 spans 15 amino acids. The germline V gene encodes CDR1 SGHRS and CDR2 YFSETQ. The V segment lost 4 bases and the J segment 1 base; nucleotides outside the gene matches: 7. CDR3 in amino acids: CASSVWGGPQETQYF. DNA of the CDR3: TGCGCCAGCAGCGTCTGGGGGGGTCCCCAAGAGACCCAGTACTTC.

This chain links TRBV5-8 with TRBJ2-2; unclear D gene. The CDR3 spans 16 residues. Germline V gives CDR1 SGHTS, CDR2 YDEGEE. V was trimmed by 0 bases and J by 1 base, leaving 10 bases between them. CDR3 loop: CASSLAPIQNTGELFF. The CDR3 nucleotides are TGTGCCAGCAGCTTGGCCCCTATCCAGAACACCGGGGAGCTGTTTTTT.

V is TRBV19 and J is TRBJ1-2; 8 nucleotides line up with TRBD1. The CDR3 runs to 14 residues. The V segment lost 7 bases and the J segment 7 bases; nucleotides outside the gene matches: 11. In germline, CDR1 is LNHDA, CDR2 SQIVND (reference sequence). The CDR3, as DNA: TGTGCCAGTATGAGCACAGGGGGGGGATCTGGCTACACCTTC. Its translation is CASMSTGGGSGYTF.

This clone was detected once. The chain links TRBV9 to TRBJ2-7, with TRBD1 matching 7 bases. Trimming took 7 bases from V and 6 from J; bases not matched to a gene: 10. Germline V CDR1 and CDR2: SGDLS, YYNGEE. The CDR3 length is 13 residues. This CDR3 is CASASGNRGEQYF. CDR3 DNA sequence: TGTGCCAGCGCAAGCGGTAACAGGGGCGAGCAGTACTTC.

The V call is TRBV5-6, the J call TRBJ2-6; D is ambiguous. Trimming took 5 bases from V and 2 from J, leaving 17 bases between them. The CDR3 extends over 17 amino acids. CDR1 is SGHDT and CDR2 is YYEEEE in the germline V gene. The CDR3 DNA is TGTGCCAGCAGTTTAGCATTACCCTTTGCTGGGGCCAACGTCCTGACTTTC. This encodes CASSLALPFAGANVLTF.

This clone was recorded only once. V usage is TRBV30 and J usage is TRBJ1-5, with D possibly being TRBD1 (5 bases). V gave up 4 bases and J gave up 0 bases, with 22 bases separating them. CDR1 is GTSNPN and CDR2 is SVGIG in the germline V gene (reference sequence). The CDR3 runs 18 residues. The CDR3: CAWKATDQGFNSNQPQHF. CDR3 sequence (DNA): TGTGCCTGGAAGGCGACGGACCAGGGATTTAATAGCAATCAGCCCCAGCATTTT.

This chain uses TRBV7-3 with TRBJ2-3; D is unclear. Germline V gives CDR1 SGHTA, CDR2 FQGTGA. The CDR3 has 12 residues. The germline V and J ends were trimmed by 0 bases and 7 bases, with 5 bases remaining between them. In DNA form, the CDR3 reads TGTGCCAGCAGCTTAACGCGTTATACGCAGTATTTT. This codes for CASSLTRYTQYF.

In the case of this clone: One junction end does not reproduce the germline sequence, and a read error may be involved. The rearrangement joins TRBV30 to TRBJ2-7; D might be TRBD1 (5 bases). This CDR3 is built from 11 residues. Germline CDR1 is GTSNPN and CDR2 is SVGIG (reference sequence). The CDR3 protein is CALQGPRLTGF. Written as DNA, the CDR3 is TGTGCCCTCCAAGGTCCCAGACTCACAGGCTTC.

CDR3 sequence: CASRTQGAYGYTF. For the CDR3, the DNA is TGTGCCAGCAGGACCCAGGGGGCTTATGGCTACACCTTC. The V gene is TRBV28, the J gene TRBJ1-2; 8 bases fit TRBD1. Germline lookup yields CDR1 MDHEN and CDR2 SYDVKM. The CDR3 totals 13 residues. After removal of 6 bases from V and 5 bases from J, the junction contained 5 bases not matched to a gene.

The J gene is TRBJ2-7, the V gene TRBV5-1; maybe TRBD2 (5 bases). Looked up from germline, CDR1 is SGHRS and CDR2 is YFSETQ. Trimming stripped 4 bases from V and 4 bases from J, with 15 bases between. This CDR3 spans 14 amino acids. The CDR3 coding sequence is TGCGCCAGCAGCCTTAGCGAGGGCGAGTACGAGCAGTACTTC. Protein: CASSLSEGEYEQYF.

The chain recombines TRBV19 with TRBJ2-7; 9 bases are a match to TRBD1. V gave up 9 bases and J gave up 3 bases; unmatched junction bases: 6. The CDR3 spans 13 residues. Germline assignment: CDR1 LNHDA and CDR2 SQIVND (reference sequence). The CDR3: CARPGQGFYEQYF. Here the CDR3 DNA reads TGTGCCAGGCCGGGACAGGGCTTCTACGAGCAGTACTTC.

This sequence joins TRBV27 and TRBJ1-2; 9 bases agree with TRBD1. This CDR3 has 16 residues. Germline CDR1 reads MNHEY; CDR2 reads SMNVEV (reference sequence). V was clipped by 1 base and J by 8 bases; unmatched bases: 11. CDR3 sequence (DNA): TGTGCCAGCAGTTTATGGTATTCGGGACAGGGATCAGGCTACACCTTC. As protein: CASSLWYSGQGSGYTF.

The V call is TRBV7-3, the J call TRBJ2-3, with TRBD2 identical over 9 bases. The CDR3 length is 18 residues. V lost 1 base to trimming and J lost 3 bases; unmatched junction nucleotides: 11. Germline V gene sequence: CDR1 SGHTA, CDR2 FQGTGA. The CDR3 DNA is TGTGCCAGCAGCTTAAAGACCGTAGCGGGAGAGGGGACAGATACGCAGTATTTT. Its protein is CASSLKTVAGEGTDTQYF.

The chain is built from TRBV5-6 and TRBJ1-1; D gene ambiguous. Germline CDR1 and CDR2: SGHDT and YYEEEE. The CDR3 covers 13 residues. Trimming took 0 bases from V and 8 from J, leaving 11 bases between them. CDR3 region: CASSLAAGVEAFF. The CDR3 coding sequence is TGTGCCAGCAGCTTGGCCGCCGGGGTCGAAGCTTTCTTT.

The chain links TRBV5-6 to TRBJ2-5, with TRBD1 matching over 8 bases. The trim removed 4 bases at V and 4 bases at J, leaving 9 bases unmatched. Per the germline V gene, CDR1 is SGHDT and CDR2 is YYEEEE. The CDR3 loop spans 15 amino acids. The CDR3 coding sequence is TGTGCCAGCAGCATTCGGACAGGGTCGATAGAGACCCAGTACTTC. It specifies CASSIRTGSIETQYF. The complete variable domain, with remaining parts taken from reference TRBV5-6 and TRBJ2-5, reads DAGVTQSPTHLIKTRGQQVTLRCSPKSGHDTVSWYQQALGQGPQFIFQYYEEEERQRGNFPDRFSGHQFPNYSSELNVNALLLGDSALYLCASSIRTGSIETQYFGPGTRLLVL.